This section outlines one T cell receptor (beta chain) sequence together with its context. This sample is part of a study of Tregs in tolerant kidney transplant recipients. This table comes from immunoSEQ multiplex PCR, and its TCRdb copy is limited to in-frame clones, with some not included. The sample consists of tens of thousands of clones, around 83% of them appearing once. CDR3 length: 15 residues. V lost 7 bases to trimming and J lost 0 bases, with 14 bases between them. Germline assignment: CDR1 LNHDA and CDR2 SQIVND (reference sequence). V is TRBV19 and J is TRBJ2-3, with a tentative D call TRBD1 (6 bases). Sequencing used CD4+ T cells from blood. This TCR was sampled from a human donor in good health. The chain's CDR3 is CASMAGQTSTDTQYF. The CDR3 DNA follows: TGTGCCAGTATGGCTGGACAGACTAGCACAGATACGCAGTATTTT.